A selection of T cell receptor beta chains follows, all from one sample in a study of cytomegalovirus exposure and HLA in healthy donors. Here immunoSEQ multiplex PCR was the method, and the copy in TCRdb shows in-frame clones only, minus some. The data hold approximately 170,000 clones, with more than 70% observed a single time. Sequenced material: PBMCs. These receptor sequences come from a male donor in good health and CMV-seronegative. Both conserved end residues are part of each CDR3. The D gene is left open where the match is weak. The size of a clone is reported for some rows only, either as once, few or many, or as a class for expanded clones.

D	V	J	size	DNA	CDR3
NA	TRBV18	TRBJ1-3	NA	TGTGCCAGCTCACCACGGGAGAAAGGAGGAAACACCATATATTTT	CASSPREKGGNTIYF
TRBD1	TRBV19	TRBJ1-2	NA	TGTGCCAGTAGTGGACAGGGGGGGGGCTACACCTTC	CASSGQGGGYTF
NA	TRBV7-9	TRBJ2-5	once	TGTGCCAGCAGCCCAGAGGGTTGGTGGGCTGGTACCCAAGAGACCCAGTACTTC	CASSPEGWWAGTQETQYF
TRBD2	TRBV5-1	TRBJ2-5	NA	TGCGCCAGCAGCTTAAACGGGGAGGGGTCCTTAGAGACCCAGTACTTC	CASSLNGEGSLETQYF
TRBD1	TRBV25-1	TRBJ1-1	few	TGTGCCAGCAGTGACCACAGGGGAAACACTGAAGCTTTCTTT	CASSDHRGNTEAFF
NA	TRBV21-1	TRBJ1-5	few	TGTGCCAGCAGCAAAGCGGGACAGGGGAGATATCAGCCCCAGCATTTT	CASSKAGQGRYQPQHF
TRBD2	TRBV19	TRBJ2-1	NA	TGTGCCAGTAGGCTAGCGGGAGGGCCCTACAATGAGCAGTTCTTC	CASRLAGGPYNEQFF
NA	TRBV14	TRBJ1-2	few	TGTGCCAGCAGCCAACTATCAGGGTATGGCTACACCTTC	CASSQLSGYGYTF
TRBD1	TRBV11-3	TRBJ2-2	NA	TGTGCCAGCAGCGGAACAGGGGCGAGTAACACCGGGGAGCTGTTTTTT	CASSGTGASNTGELFF
TRBD1	TRBV6-1	TRBJ1-2	NA	TGTGCCAGCACCGTGGACAGGGGTGCCTATGGCTACACCTTC	CASTVDRGAYGYTF
NA	TRBV6-1	TRBJ2-5	NA	TGTGCCAGCAGTGAAGGGTCTACTAGCAGTACCCAGTACTTC	CASSEGSTSSTQYF
NA	TRBV2	TRBJ1-5	NA	TGTGCCAGCACCGAGACAGATAGCAATCAGCCCCAGCATTTT	CASTETDSNQPQHF
NA	TRBV5-1	TRBJ2-7	NA	TGCGCCAGCAGCCCGACAGGTTACGAGCAGTACTTC	CASSPTGYEQYF
NA	TRBV15	TRBJ1-2	few	TGTGCCACCAGCGGTCGGGTCTCCTATGGCTACACCTTC	CATSGRVSYGYTF
TRBD2	TRBV5-1	TRBJ2-5	NA	TGCGCCAGCAGCTTTCTAGCGGGGGGGCCGCAGACCCAGTACTTC	CASSFLAGGPQTQYF
TRBD1	TRBV10-3	TRBJ2-7	NA	TGTGCCATCAGTGACTCCGACAGGGTTGGGGGAGACGAGCAGTACTTC	CAISDSDRVGGDEQYF
TRBD2	TRBV27	TRBJ2-1	NA	TGTGCCAGCAGAGATAGCGGGGGTGTCCATGAGCAGTTCTTC	CASRDSGGVHEQFF
NA	TRBV29-1	TRBJ2-5	NA	TGCAGCGACCGACAGTTTCAAGAGACCCAGTACTTC	CSDRQFQETQYF
NA	TRBV6-4	TRBJ1-2	NA	TGTGCCAGCAGCCCAGGGGTAGACTATGGCTACACCTTC	CASSPGVDYGYTF
NA	TRBV21-1	TRBJ2-1	NA	TGTGCCAGCAGCAAAGGAATTAGCGCCCATTCCTACAATGAGCAGTTCTTC	CASSKGISAHSYNEQFF
TRBD1	TRBV5-1	TRBJ2-6	NA	TGCGCCAGCAGCTTGGAGGGGACAGGGGGAGCTGGGGCCAACGTCCTGACTTTC	CASSLEGTGGAGANVLTF
NA	TRBV2	TRBJ1-2	NA	TGTGCCAGCGTGGACAAGAACTATGGCTACACCTTC	CASVDKNYGYTF
TRBD2	TRBV30	TRBJ2-2	once	TGTGCCTGGAGTTCTTTAGCGGGAGTTCACGGGGAGCTGTTTTTT	CAWSSLAGVHGELFF
NA	TRBV5-1	TRBJ2-2	NA	TGCGCCAGCACAGGATTCCCGGGACAAGTCGGGGAGCTGTTTTTT	CASTGFPGQVGELFF
NA	TRBV21-1	TRBJ1-5	NA	TGTGCCAGCAGGGGAGGGGGCAATCAGCCCCAGCATTTT	CASRGGGNQPQHF
NA	TRBV11-2	TRBJ1-3	once	TGTGCCAGCAGCCCCCAGTTGGGGGCATCTGGAAACACCATATATTTT	CASSPQLGASGNTIYF
TRBD2	TRBV6-5	TRBJ2-3	NA	TGTGCCAGCAAAGGTAGCGGGGGGGCAGATACGCAGTATTTT	CASKGSGGADTQYF
TRBD2	TRBV2	TRBJ2-7	NA	TGTGCCAGCAGTGACTCGGGGGGACCGAGCTACGAGCAGTACTTC	CASSDSGGPSYEQYF
TRBD2	TRBV7-9	TRBJ2-1	NA	TGTGCCAGCAGCTTAATCGGGCTGCGGGAGGGCCAGAATGAGCAGTTCTTC	CASSLIGLREGQNEQFF
NA	TRBV5-5	TRBJ1-1	NA	TGTGCCAGCAGCTTGGCCCCAATGAACACTGAAGCTTTCTTT	CASSLAPMNTEAFF
NA	TRBV7-6	TRBJ1-1	few	TGTGCCAGCAGTCGGACAGTGAACACTGAAGCTTTCTTT	CASSRTVNTEAFF
TRBD1	TRBV19	TRBJ1-5	NA	TGTGCCAGTAGTTACCAAAGCACAGGGGTGAGCAATCAGCCCCAGCATTTT	CASSYQSTGVSNQPQHF